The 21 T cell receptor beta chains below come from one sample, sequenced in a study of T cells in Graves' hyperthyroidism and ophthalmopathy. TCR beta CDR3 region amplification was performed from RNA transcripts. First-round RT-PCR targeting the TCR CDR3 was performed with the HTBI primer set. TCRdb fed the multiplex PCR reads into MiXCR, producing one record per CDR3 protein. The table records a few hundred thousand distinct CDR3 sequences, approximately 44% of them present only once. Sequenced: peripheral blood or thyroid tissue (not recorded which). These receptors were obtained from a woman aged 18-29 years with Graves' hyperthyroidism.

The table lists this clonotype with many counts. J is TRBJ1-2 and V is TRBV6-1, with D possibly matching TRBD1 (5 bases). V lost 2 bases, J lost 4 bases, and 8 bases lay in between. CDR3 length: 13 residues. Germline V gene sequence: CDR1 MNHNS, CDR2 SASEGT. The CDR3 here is CASSERGRYGYTF. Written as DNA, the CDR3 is TGTGCCAGCAGTGAAAGGGGCCGCTATGGCTACACCTTC.

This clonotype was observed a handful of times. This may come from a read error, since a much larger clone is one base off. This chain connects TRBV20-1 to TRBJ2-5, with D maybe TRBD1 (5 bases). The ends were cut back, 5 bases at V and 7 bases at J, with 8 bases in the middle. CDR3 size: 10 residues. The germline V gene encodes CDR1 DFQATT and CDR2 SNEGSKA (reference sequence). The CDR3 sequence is CSAAQGTQYF. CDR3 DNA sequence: TGCAGTGCTGCCCAGGGGACCCAGTACTTC.

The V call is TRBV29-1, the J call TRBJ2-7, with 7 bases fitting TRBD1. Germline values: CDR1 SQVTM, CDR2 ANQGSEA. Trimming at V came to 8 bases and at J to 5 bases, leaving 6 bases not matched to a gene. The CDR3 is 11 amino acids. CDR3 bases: TGCAGCTTAGGGACAGTGAACGAGCAGTACTTC. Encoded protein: CSLGTVNEQYF.

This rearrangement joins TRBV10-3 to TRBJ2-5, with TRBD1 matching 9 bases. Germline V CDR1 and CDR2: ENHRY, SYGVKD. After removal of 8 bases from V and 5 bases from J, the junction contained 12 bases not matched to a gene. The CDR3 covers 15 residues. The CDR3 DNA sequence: TGTGCCATCTCTAGGGGGGACAGGGAAGCGGAGACCCAGTACTTC. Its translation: CAISRGDREAETQYF.

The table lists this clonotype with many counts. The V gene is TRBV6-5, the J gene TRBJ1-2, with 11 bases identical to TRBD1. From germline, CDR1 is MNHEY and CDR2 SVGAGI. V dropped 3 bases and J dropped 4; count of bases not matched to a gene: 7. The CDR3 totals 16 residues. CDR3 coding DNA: TGTGCCAGCAGTTATATTCGGACAGGGGGCGCCTATGGCTACACCTTC. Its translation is CASSYIRTGGAYGYTF.

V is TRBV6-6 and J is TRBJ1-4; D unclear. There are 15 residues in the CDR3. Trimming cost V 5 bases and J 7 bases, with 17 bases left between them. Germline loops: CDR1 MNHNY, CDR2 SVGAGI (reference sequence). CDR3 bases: TGTGCCAGCAGTCGAACGGGCCTGGTGGGTGAAAAACTGTTTTTT. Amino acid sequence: CASSRTGLVGEKLFF.

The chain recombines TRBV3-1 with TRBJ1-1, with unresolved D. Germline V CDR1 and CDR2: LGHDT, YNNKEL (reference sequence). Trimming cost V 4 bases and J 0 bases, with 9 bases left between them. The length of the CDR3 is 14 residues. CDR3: CASSPWGLNTEAFF. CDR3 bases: TGTGCCAGCAGCCCATGGGGTTTGAACACTGAAGCTTTCTTT.

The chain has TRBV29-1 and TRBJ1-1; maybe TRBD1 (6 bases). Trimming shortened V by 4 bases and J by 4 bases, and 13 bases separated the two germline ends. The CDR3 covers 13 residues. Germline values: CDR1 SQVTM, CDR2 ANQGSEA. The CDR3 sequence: CSVGGQGSTEAFF. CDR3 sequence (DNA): TGCAGCGTTGGGGGGCAGGGGTCCACTGAAGCTTTCTTT. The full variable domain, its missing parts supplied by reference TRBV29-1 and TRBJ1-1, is SAVISQKPSRDICQRGTSLTIQCQVDSQVTMMFWYRQQPGQSLTLIATANQGSEATYESGFVIDKFPISRPNLTFSTLTVSNMSPEDSSIYLCSVGGQGSTEAFFGQGTRLTVV.

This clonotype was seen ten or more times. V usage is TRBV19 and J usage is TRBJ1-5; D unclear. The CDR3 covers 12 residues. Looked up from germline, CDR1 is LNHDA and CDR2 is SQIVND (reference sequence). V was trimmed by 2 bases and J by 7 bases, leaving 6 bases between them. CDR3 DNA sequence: TGTGCCAGTAGTATACTACGGCAGCCCCAGCATTTT. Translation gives CASSILRQPQHF.

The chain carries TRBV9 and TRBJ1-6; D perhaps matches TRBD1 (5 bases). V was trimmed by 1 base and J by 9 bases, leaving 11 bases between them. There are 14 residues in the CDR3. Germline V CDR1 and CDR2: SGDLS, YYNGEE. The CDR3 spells CASSVWGRGSPLHF. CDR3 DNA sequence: TGTGCCAGCAGCGTATGGGGCCGGGGTTCACCCCTCCACTTT. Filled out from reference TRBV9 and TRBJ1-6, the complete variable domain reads DSGVTQTPKHLITATGQRVTLRCSPRSGDLSVYWYQQSLDQGLQFLIQYYNGEERAKGNILERFSAQQFPDLHSELNLSSLELGDSALYFCASSVWGRGSPLHFGNGTRLTVT.

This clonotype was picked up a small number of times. The CDR3 nucleotides are TGTGCCAGTAGTATAGGTGGGACAGTCTACGAGCAGTACTTC. This sequence encodes CASSIGGTVYEQYF. The chain joins TRBV19 to TRBJ2-7, with 7 bases aligning to TRBD1. Germline lookup yields CDR1 LNHDA and CDR2 SQIVND (reference sequence). The CDR3 is made up of 14 amino acids. Unmatched junction bases numbered 3, after V lost 1 base and J lost 3 bases.

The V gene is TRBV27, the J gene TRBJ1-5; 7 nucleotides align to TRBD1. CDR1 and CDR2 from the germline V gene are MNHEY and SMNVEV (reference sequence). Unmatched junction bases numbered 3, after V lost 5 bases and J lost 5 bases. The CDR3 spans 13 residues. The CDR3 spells CASSAQGYQPQHF. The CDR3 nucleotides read TGTGCCAGCAGTGCACAGGGGTATCAGCCCCAGCATTTT.

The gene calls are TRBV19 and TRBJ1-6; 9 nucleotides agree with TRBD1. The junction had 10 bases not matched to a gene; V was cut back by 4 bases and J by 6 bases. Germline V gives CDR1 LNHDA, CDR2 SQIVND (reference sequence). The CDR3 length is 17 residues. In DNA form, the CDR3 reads TGTGCCAGTAGTAAGGACGGGACAGGGCGGCCTAATTCACCCCTCCACTTT. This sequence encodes CASSKDGTGRPNSPLHF.

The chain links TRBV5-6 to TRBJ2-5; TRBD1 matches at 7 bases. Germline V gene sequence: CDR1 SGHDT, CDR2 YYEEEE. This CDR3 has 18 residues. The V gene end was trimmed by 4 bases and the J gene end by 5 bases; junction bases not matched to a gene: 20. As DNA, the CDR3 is TGTGCCAGCAGCCAGGGGGAGCCACCCGAGCCCCTGGGGGAGACCCAGTACTTC. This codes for CASSQGEPPEPLGETQYF.

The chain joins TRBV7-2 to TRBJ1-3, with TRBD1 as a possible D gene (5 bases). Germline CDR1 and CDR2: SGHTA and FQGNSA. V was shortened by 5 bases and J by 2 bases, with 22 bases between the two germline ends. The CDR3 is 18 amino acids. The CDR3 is CASSVGLTYEGPGNTIYF. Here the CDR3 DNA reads TGTGCCAGCAGCGTGGGTCTTACCTACGAGGGGCCTGGAAACACCATATATTTT.

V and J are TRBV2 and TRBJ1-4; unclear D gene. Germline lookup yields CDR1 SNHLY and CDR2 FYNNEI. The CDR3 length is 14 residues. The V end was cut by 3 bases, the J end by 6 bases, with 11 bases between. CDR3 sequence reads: CASSDRLADEKLFF. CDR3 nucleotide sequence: TGTGCCAGCAGTGACAGGCTAGCGGATGAAAAACTGTTTTTT.

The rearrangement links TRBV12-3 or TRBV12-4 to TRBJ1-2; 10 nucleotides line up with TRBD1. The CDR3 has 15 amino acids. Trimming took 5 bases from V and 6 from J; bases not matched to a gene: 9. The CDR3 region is CASSLRDRGGNGYTF. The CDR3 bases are TGTGCCAGCAGTCTCCGGGACAGGGGAGGGAATGGCTACACCTTC.

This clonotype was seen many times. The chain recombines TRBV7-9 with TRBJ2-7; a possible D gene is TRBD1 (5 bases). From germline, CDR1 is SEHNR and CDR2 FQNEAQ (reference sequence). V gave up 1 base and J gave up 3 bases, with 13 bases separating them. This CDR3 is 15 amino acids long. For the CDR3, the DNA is TGTGCCAGCAGCTTAGAGGCAGGGTCTAACTACGAGCAGTACTTC. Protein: CASSLEAGSNYEQYF.

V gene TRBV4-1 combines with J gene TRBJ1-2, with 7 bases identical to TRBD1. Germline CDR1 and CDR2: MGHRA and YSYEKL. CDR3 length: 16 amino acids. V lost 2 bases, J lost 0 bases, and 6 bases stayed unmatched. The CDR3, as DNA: TGCGCCAGCAGCCAACAGGACAGGCCCGCTAACTATGGCTACACCTTC. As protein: CASSQQDRPANYGYTF.

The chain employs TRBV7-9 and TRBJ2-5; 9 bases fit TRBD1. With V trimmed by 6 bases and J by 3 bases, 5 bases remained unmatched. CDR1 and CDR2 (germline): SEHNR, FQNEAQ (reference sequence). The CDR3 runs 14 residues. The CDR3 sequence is CASSQRDREETQYF. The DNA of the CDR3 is TGTGCCAGCAGTCAGCGGGACAGGGAAGAGACCCAGTACTTC.

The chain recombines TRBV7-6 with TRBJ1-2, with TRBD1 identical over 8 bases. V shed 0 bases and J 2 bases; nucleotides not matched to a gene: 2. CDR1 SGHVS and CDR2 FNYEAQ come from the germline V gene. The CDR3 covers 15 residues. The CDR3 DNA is TGTGCCAGCAGCTTAGCCTCAGGGGGCAACTATGGCTACACCTTC. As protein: CASSLASGGNYGYTF. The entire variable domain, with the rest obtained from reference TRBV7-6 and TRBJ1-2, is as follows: GAGVSQSPRYKVTKRGQDVALRCDPISGHVSLYWYRQALGQGPEFLTYFNYEAQQDKSGLPNDRFSAERPEGSISTLTIQRTEQRDSAMYRCASSLASGGNYGYTFGSGTRLTVV.